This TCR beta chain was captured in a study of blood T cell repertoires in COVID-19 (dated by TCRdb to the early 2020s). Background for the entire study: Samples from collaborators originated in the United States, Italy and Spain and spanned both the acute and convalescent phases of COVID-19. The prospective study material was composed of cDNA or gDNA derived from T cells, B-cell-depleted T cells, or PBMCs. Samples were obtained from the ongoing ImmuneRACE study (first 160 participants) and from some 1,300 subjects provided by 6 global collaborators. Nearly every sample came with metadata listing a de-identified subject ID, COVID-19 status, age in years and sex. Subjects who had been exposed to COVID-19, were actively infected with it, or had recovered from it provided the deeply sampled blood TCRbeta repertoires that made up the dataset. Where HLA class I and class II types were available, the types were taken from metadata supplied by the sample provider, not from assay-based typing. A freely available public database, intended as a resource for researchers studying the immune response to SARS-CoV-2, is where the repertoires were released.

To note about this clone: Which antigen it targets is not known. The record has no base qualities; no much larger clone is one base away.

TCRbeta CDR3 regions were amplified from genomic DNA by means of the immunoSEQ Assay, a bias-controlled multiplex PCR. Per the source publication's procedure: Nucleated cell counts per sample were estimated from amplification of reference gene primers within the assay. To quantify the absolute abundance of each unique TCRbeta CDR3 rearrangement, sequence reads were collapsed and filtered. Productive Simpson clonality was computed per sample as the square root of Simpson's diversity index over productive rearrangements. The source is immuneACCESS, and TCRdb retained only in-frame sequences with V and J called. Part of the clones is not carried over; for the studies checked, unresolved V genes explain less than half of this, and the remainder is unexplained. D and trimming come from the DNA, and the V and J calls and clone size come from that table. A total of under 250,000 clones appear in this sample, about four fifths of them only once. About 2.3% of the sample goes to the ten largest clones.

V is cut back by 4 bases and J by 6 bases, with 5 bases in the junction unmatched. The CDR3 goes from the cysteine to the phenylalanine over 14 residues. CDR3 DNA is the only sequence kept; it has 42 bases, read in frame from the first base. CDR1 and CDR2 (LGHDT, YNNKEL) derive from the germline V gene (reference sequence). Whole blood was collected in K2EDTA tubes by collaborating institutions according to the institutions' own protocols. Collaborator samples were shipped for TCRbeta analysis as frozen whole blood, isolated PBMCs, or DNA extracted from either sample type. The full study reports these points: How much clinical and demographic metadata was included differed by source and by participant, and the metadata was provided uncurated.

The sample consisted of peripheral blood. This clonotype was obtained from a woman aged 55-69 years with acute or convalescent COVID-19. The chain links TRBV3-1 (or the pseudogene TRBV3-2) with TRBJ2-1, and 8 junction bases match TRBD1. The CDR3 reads CASSLLQGGNEQFF. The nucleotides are TGTGCCAGCAGCCTGCTACAGGGGGGCAATGAGCAGTTCTTC.